The TCR beta chain described here comes from a study of tissue T cells after allogeneic stem cell transplantation. Losses at the gene ends were 3 bases for V and 3 bases for J; bases not matched to a gene: 3. CDR1 is LGHNA and CDR2 is YSYQKL in the germline V gene. There are 14 residues in the CDR3. The data were produced by immunoSEQ multiplex PCR, yet TCRdb's version contains in-frame clones alone and is incomplete. The sample has approximately 3,000 clones, roughly 53% seen once; the top ten hold approximately 15%. Noted time point: mouse harvest day 14 after allogeneic transplant. The graft held 10^6 splenic CD5+ T cells and 10^7 T-cell-depleted bone marrow cells. This clone was detected a few times. Its antigen is unidentified. Gene names follow the mouse nomenclature. The read gets to within 1 residue of the CDR3 end, and the germline J gene fills in the rest. Study-wide points: Anatomically similar tissues had similar TCR repertoires within each patient.

This TCR came from a female BALB/c mouse given C57BL/6 T cells with graft-versus-host disease after an allogeneic hematopoietic cell transplant. The sample taken for sequencing was gut tissue. The rearrangement uses TRBV2 and TRBJ2-7; TRBD2 agrees at 9 bases. CDR3 DNA, as far as it was read: TGTGCCAGCAGCCAGGCGACTGGGGGCTATGAACAGTAC. It encodes CASSQATGGYEQY. Given in full, the CDR3 is CASSQATGGYEQYF.